This T cell receptor beta chain stems from a study of blood T cell repertoires in COVID-19. With 0 bases removed from V and 11 bases from J, the gap between germline ends came to 15 bases. The CDR3 consists of 14 residues. CDR1 and CDR2 (germline): MGHRA, YSYEKL. This clone was counted ten times or more. Method: immunoSEQ multiplex PCR; TCRdb's copy keeps in-frame clones and lacks some. This sample has about 270,000 clones, with around four fifths found just once. This clonotype originated in a woman between 50 and 59 years old with active or convalescent COVID-19. Input material: peripheral blood. V and J are TRBV4-1 and TRBJ2-3; no clear D. Written as DNA, the CDR3 is TGCGCCAGCAGCCAAGACCCCAGGCCGGTGGAGCAGTATTTT. This translates into CASSQDPRPVEQYF.